This TCR delta chain stems from a study of Vδ1+ human thymocytes. This clone came up a few times. Its specificity is unknown. After alphabeta T cell depletion, CD3+ Vdelta1+ Vdelta2- thymocytes were sorted. Purity of the sorted Vdelta1+ thymocytes ranged from roughly 98% to 99.6%. General study findings and limits: Thymic TRG and TRD repertoires appeared highly polyclonal. Many TRG clonotypes were shared between donors; TRD repertoires were essentially private.

Sequences come from RNA converted to cDNA by reverse transcription. Multiplex PCR used pooled V-gene forward primers and a constant-region reverse primer to amplify CDR3s. TCRdb reanalysed the multiplex PCR reads via CATT. The sample shows 54,000 or so delta-chain clones, more than 15% of them seen only once. The CDR3 sequence is 11 residues long. Trimming took 8 bases from V and 1 from J, leaving 5 bases between them. Germline V gene data show CDR1 as TSWWSYY and CDR2 as QGS. The specimen was Vdelta1+ gamma-delta thymocytes from the thymus. Subset defined: FACS-sorted CD3+ TCRalphabeta- TCRVdelta1+ TCRVdelta2- thymocytes. This chain uses TRDV1 with TRDJ1; D unresolved. The TCR was taken from a boy under two years old who had congenital heart surgery. The CDR3 sequence: CALYSTDKLIF. CDR3 coding DNA: TGTGCTCTTTACAGCACCGATAAACTCATCTTT.